The 32 T cell receptor beta chains given below trace back to one sample, sequenced in a study of blood T cell repertoires in COVID-19. Method: immunoSEQ multiplex PCR; TCRdb's copy keeps in-frame clones and lacks some. This sample has fewer than 300,000 clones, with over 65% found just once. Sequencing was performed on peripheral blood. Every receptor here comes from a woman aged 70-85 years with active or convalescent COVID-19.

The V call is TRBV7-9, the J call TRBJ2-3, with a tentative D call TRBD2 (6 bases). V was clipped by 5 bases and J by 8 bases, with 17 bases between them. Germline V CDR1 and CDR2: SEHNR, FQNEAQ (reference sequence). The CDR3 extends over 14 amino acids. The DNA of the CDR3 is TGTGCCAGCAGCCCAGTCCCGACCGGGGGTACGCAGTATTTT. The encoded protein is CASSPVPTGGTQYF. The whole variable domain, remainder taken from reference TRBV7-9 and TRBJ2-3, is DTGVSQNPRHKITKRGQNVTFRCDPISEHNRLYWYRQTLGQGPEFLTYFQNEAQLEKSRLLSDRFSAERPKGSFSTLEIQRTEQGDSAMYLCASSPVPTGGTQYFGPGTRLTVL.

The J gene is TRBJ2-3, the V gene TRBV18; weak D call: TRBD2 (6 bases). Germline V gives CDR1 KGHSH, CDR2 LQKENI. The germline V and J ends were trimmed by 5 bases and 2 bases, with 14 bases remaining between them. This CDR3 region has 15 residues. The CDR3 is CASSYLGGNTDTQYF. DNA of the CDR3: TGTGCCAGCTCATATTTGGGCGGGAACACAGATACGCAGTATTTT.

In this sample, this clone turned up a few times. This chain uses TRBV7-2 with TRBJ2-3; 8 positions match TRBD1. With V trimmed by 4 bases and J by 0 bases, 3 bases remained unmatched. From germline, CDR1 is SGHTA and CDR2 FQGNSA. CDR3 size: 15 residues. The CDR3 coding sequence is TGTGCCAGCAGCTCCCGGACAGGGAGCACAGATACGCAGTATTTT. Translated, it gives CASSSRTGSTDTQYF.

The chain uses TRBV5-1 and TRBJ2-1, with 7 positions matching TRBD2. The germline V gene has CDR1 SGHRS and CDR2 YFSETQ. The V gene end was trimmed by 1 base and the J gene end by 3 bases; junction bases not matched to a gene: 1. The CDR3 contains 14 residues. CDR3 amino acids: CASSLTGGYNEQFF. The CDR3 coding sequence is TGCGCCAGCAGCTTGACGGGGGGCTACAATGAGCAGTTCTTC.

The chain is built from TRBV4-1 and TRBJ1-6; D might be TRBD1 (6 bases). The ends were cut back, 2 bases at V and 8 bases at J, with 13 bases in the middle. Germline CDR1 and CDR2: MGHRA and YSYEKL. The length of the CDR3 is 15 residues. CDR3 loop: CASSQPWEGDSPLHF. CDR3 bases: TGCGCCAGCAGCCAACCCTGGGAGGGGGATTCACCCCTCCACTTT.

J is TRBJ1-2 and V is TRBV6-5; D call uncertain. The germline CDR1 and CDR2 sequences are MNHEY and SVGAGI. Trimming took 5 bases from V and 0 from J, leaving 7 bases between them. This CDR3 is 13 amino acids long. CDR3 coding DNA: TGTGCCAGCAGTCGCGGATCTAACTATGGCTACACCTTC. It codes for CASSRGSNYGYTF.

The CDR3 nucleotides are TGCGCCAGCGGGACTAGCGGGGTCTATGAGCAGTTCTTC. Translating it yields CASGTSGVYEQFF. The V call is TRBV4-1, the J call TRBJ2-1, with 13 nucleotides matching TRBD2. Trimming cost V 8 bases and J 8 bases; bases outside gene matches: 3. The CDR3 runs to 13 residues. The germline V gene has CDR1 MGHRA and CDR2 YSYEKL.

In this sample, this clone turned up a few times. The genes are TRBV7-2 and TRBJ1-2; D is ambiguous. Trimming took 5 bases from V and 0 from J, leaving 7 bases between them. This CDR3 has 13 amino acids. Germline loops: CDR1 SGHTA, CDR2 FQGNSA. CDR3 sequence: CASSVNTNYGYTF. As DNA, the CDR3 is TGTGCCAGCAGCGTAAATACTAACTATGGCTACACCTTC.

The chain is built from TRBV24-1 and TRBJ2-2; 8 bases align to TRBD1. The CDR3 runs to 17 residues. The J segment lost 3 bases and the V segment lost 7 bases, leaving 12 bases of the junction unmatched. In germline, CDR1 is KGHDR, CDR2 SFDVKD. CDR3 in DNA: TGTGCCACCAGCCCAGGGGGCGCGACTGTCGACACCGGGGAGCTGTTTTTT. It encodes CATSPGGATVDTGELFF.

The CDR3 DNA follows: TGTGCCAGCAGCCCCAGGGGACAAAACACCGGGGAGCTGTTTTTT. As protein: CASSPRGQNTGELFF. The chain couples TRBV9 to TRBJ2-2; perhaps TRBD1 as D (6 bases). Trimming left V 4 bases short and J 2 bases short, with 12 bases between. CDR3 length: 15 amino acids. Looked up from germline, CDR1 is SGDLS and CDR2 is YYNGEE. Full variable domain (missing parts from reference TRBV9 and TRBJ2-2): DSGVTQTPKHLITATGQRVTLRCSPRSGDLSVYWYQQSLDQGLQFLIQYYNGEERAKGNILERFSAQQFPDLHSELNLSSLELGDSALYFCASSPRGQNTGELFFGEGSRLTVL.

The V and J genes are TRBV19 and TRBJ1-2; a weak D match, TRBD1 (6 bases). The CDR3 runs 11 residues. CDR1 is LNHDA, CDR2 SQIVND, per germline (reference sequence). V dropped 9 bases and J dropped 5 bases, with 10 bases sitting between them. CDR3 amino acids: CARDSEYGYTF. CDR3 DNA sequence: TGTGCCAGGGACAGTGAGTATGGCTACACCTTC.

This chain connects TRBV5-8 to TRBJ1-6, with TRBD1 matching over 8 bases. From germline, CDR1 is SGHTS and CDR2 YDEGEE. V shed 3 bases, J shed 6 bases, and the junction held 5 bases outside the gene matches. This CDR3 has 15 residues. The CDR3 reads CASSWTGNTNSPLHF. The CDR3 DNA reads as TGTGCCAGCAGCTGGACAGGGAACACTAATTCACCCCTCCACTTT. Combining the CDR3 with reference TRBV5-8 and TRBJ1-6 gives the whole variable domain EAGVTQSPTHLIKTRGQQATLRCSPISGHTSVYWYQQALGLGLQFLLWYDEGEERNRGNFPPRFSGRQFPNYSSELNVNALELEDSALYLCASSWTGNTNSPLHFGNGTRLTVT.

The chain has TRBV3-1 (or the pseudogene TRBV3-2) and TRBJ1-4; no firm D call. Per the germline V gene, CDR1 is LGHDT and CDR2 is YNNKEL (reference sequence). The CDR3 is made up of 15 amino acids. The V end was cut by 4 bases, the J end by 0 bases, with 9 bases between. The CDR3 DNA is TGTGCCAGCAGCCGCTCGGGAGCAACTAATGAAAAACTGTTTTTT. Its translation is CASSRSGATNEKLFF.

This sequence joins TRBV6-1 and TRBJ2-1; 11 bases map to TRBD2. V lost 2 bases to trimming and J lost 0 bases; unmatched junction nucleotides: 18. This CDR3 is built from 22 residues. Germline CDR1 MNHNS, CDR2 SASEGT. CDR3 in amino acids: CASSERTPSASGRPSSYNEQFF. The CDR3 coding sequence is TGTGCCAGCAGTGAAAGAACTCCCTCGGCTAGCGGGAGGCCGAGCTCCTACAATGAGCAGTTCTTC.

The V call is TRBV11-2, the J call TRBJ2-1, with no clear D. This CDR3 contains 15 residues. CDR1 SGHAT and CDR2 FQNNGV come from the germline V gene. Between the trimmed V and J ends, which lost 5 bases and 0 bases, there was a span of 11 bases. The CDR3 loop reads CASSPSPSSYNEQFF. As DNA, the CDR3 is TGTGCCAGCAGCCCTTCACCGAGCTCCTACAATGAGCAGTTCTTC.

The gene calls are TRBV13 and TRBJ2-2, with TRBD1 matching 8 bases. The length of the CDR3 is 13 residues. With 5 bases clipped from V and 8 bases from J, the junction kept 4 bases outside the gene matches. Germline values: CDR1 PRHDT, CDR2 FYEKMQ (reference sequence). CDR3 residues: CASSLRGPGELFF. In DNA form, the CDR3 reads TGTGCCAGCAGCCTCAGGGGGCCTGGGGAGCTGTTTTTT.

The chain employs TRBV19 and TRBJ2-5; 7 bases match TRBD1. The CDR3 is 12 residues long. The V gene end was trimmed by 5 bases and the J gene end by 4 bases; junction bases not matched to a gene: 1. CDR1 is LNHDA and CDR2 is SQIVND in the germline V gene (reference sequence). The CDR3 DNA follows: TGTGCCAGTAGTCGACAGGGAGAGACCCAGTACTTC. Protein sequence: CASSRQGETQYF.

The chain carries TRBV5-4 and TRBJ2-7, with 8 nucleotides matching TRBD1. V shed 4 bases and J 4 bases; nucleotides not matched to a gene: 10. Germline-derived CDR1 and CDR2 are SGHNT and YYREEE (reference sequence). There are 15 residues in the CDR3. CDR3 region: CASSLAGTGLYEQYF. CDR3 DNA: TGTGCCAGCAGCCTCGCCGGGACAGGATTGTACGAGCAGTACTTC.

The chain combines TRBV7-9 with TRBJ2-1; D gene unclear. The CDR3 length is 13 residues. CDR1 and CDR2 from the germline V gene are SEHNR and FQNEAQ (reference sequence). With 5 bases removed from V and 1 base from J, the gap between germline ends came to 6 bases. The CDR3 loop reads CASSIRSYNEQFF. Written as DNA, the CDR3 is TGTGCCAGCAGCATTCGGTCCTACAATGAGCAGTTCTTC. The variable domain in full, completed from reference TRBV7-9 and TRBJ2-1, reads DTGVSQNPRHKITKRGQNVTFRCDPISEHNRLYWYRQTLGQGPEFLTYFQNEAQLEKSRLLSDRFSAERPKGSFSTLEIQRTEQGDSAMYLCASSIRSYNEQFFGPGTRLTVL.

V usage is TRBV7-9 and J usage is TRBJ2-7; TRBD1 matches at 9 bases. The CDR3 runs to 15 residues. The germline gives CDR1 SEHNR, CDR2 FQNEAQ (reference sequence). Trimming at V came to 4 bases and at J to 3 bases, leaving 7 bases not matched to a gene. CDR3 nucleotide sequence: TGTGCCAGCAGCTACTCGGACAGGGGAAGCTACGAGCAGTACTTC. It codes for CASSYSDRGSYEQYF.

The chain uses TRBV3-1 (or the pseudogene TRBV3-2) and TRBJ1-1; possibly TRBD1 for D (5 bases). This CDR3 contains 13 residues. The germline V gene encodes CDR1 LGHDT and CDR2 YNNKEL (reference sequence). V was shortened by 6 bases and J by 4 bases, with 12 bases between the two germline ends. CDR3 loop: CASRGQGSTEAFF. DNA for the CDR3: TGTGCCAGCAGGGGGCAGGGATCCACTGAAGCTTTCTTT.

The genes are TRBV5-1 and TRBJ2-3, with TRBD2 matching 10 bases. The CDR3 runs to 16 residues. Trimming took 0 bases from V and 4 from J; bases not matched to a gene: 5. Germline CDR1 SGHRS, CDR2 YFSETQ. CDR3 protein: CASSLVTTSGSDTQYF. The CDR3 DNA reads as TGCGCCAGCAGCTTGGTAACGACTAGCGGGTCAGATACGCAGTATTTT.

This clone has only one observation. V is TRBV19 and J is TRBJ2-5; TRBD2 agrees at 11 bases. The length of the CDR3 is 15 residues. Germline trimming cut 1 base from V and 4 bases from J; bases unmatched to any gene: 2. Looked up from germline, CDR1 is LNHDA and CDR2 is SQIVND (reference sequence). The CDR3 DNA reads TGTGCCAGTAGTATAGGACTAGCGGGGATAGAGACCCAGTACTTC. It translates to CASSIGLAGIETQYF.

This chain connects TRBV3-1 (or the pseudogene TRBV3-2) to TRBJ1-2; tentatively, D is TRBD1 (6 bases). With 8 bases removed from V and 2 bases from J, the gap between germline ends came to 9 bases. This CDR3 is built from 12 residues. CDR1 and CDR2 (germline): LGHDT, YNNKEL (reference sequence). CDR3 DNA sequence: TGTGCCAGCGGAAGGGGGAACTATGGCTACACCTTC. It specifies CASGRGNYGYTF.

The J gene is TRBJ2-1, the V gene TRBV7-8; tentative D call: TRBD1 (6 bases). CDR1 and CDR2 from the germline V gene are SGHVS and FQNEAQ. The CDR3 is 16 residues long. Between the trimmed V and J ends, which lost 1 base and 2 bases, there was a span of 12 bases. The CDR3 here is CASSLGGHDPYNEQFF. The CDR3 nucleotides are TGTGCCAGCAGCTTAGGGGGACACGACCCCTACAATGAGCAGTTCTTC.

The chain's CDR3 is CASSPPGGGQYF. The CDR3, as DNA: TGTGCCAGCAGCCCACCAGGGGGCGGGCAGTACTTC. The chain recombines TRBV7-9 with TRBJ2-7; 8 bases agree with TRBD1. The CDR3 runs to 12 residues. J lost 9 bases, V lost 5 bases, and 6 bases had no gene match. Germline loops: CDR1 SEHNR, CDR2 FQNEAQ (reference sequence). The variable domain in full, with the rest retrieved from reference TRBV7-9 and TRBJ2-7, is DTGVSQNPRHKITKRGQNVTFRCDPISEHNRLYWYRQTLGQGPEFLTYFQNEAQLEKSRLLSDRFSAERPKGSFSTLEIQRTEQGDSAMYLCASSPPGGGQYFGPGTRLTVT.

Here the CDR3 reads CASSVQGDGAADTQYF. DNA for the CDR3: TGCGCCAGCAGCGTACAGGGTGATGGGGCCGCAGATACGCAGTATTTT. The chain uses TRBV5-1 and TRBJ2-3; possibly TRBD1 for D (6 bases). The V gene lost 4 bases and the J gene lost 4 bases, with 19 bases spanning the gap. CDR3 length equals 16 residues. The germline V gene has CDR1 SGHRS and CDR2 YFSETQ.

The chain recombines TRBV6-5 with TRBJ2-1; D might be TRBD1 (6 bases). The CDR3 is 16 residues long. The germline CDR1 and CDR2 sequences are MNHEY and SVGAGI. V shed 0 bases and J shed 0 bases, with 9 bases lying between them. Written as DNA, the CDR3 is TGTGCCAGCAGTTACTCCAGGGACACCTCCTACAATGAGCAGTTCTTC. Translation: CASSYSRDTSYNEQFF.

The chain has TRBV28 and TRBJ1-2; 7 bases agree with TRBD1. With 5 bases clipped from V and 7 bases from J, the junction kept 4 bases outside the gene matches. The CDR3 runs 12 residues. From germline, CDR1 is MDHEN and CDR2 SYDVKM. The CDR3: CASSADRVGYTF. The CDR3 DNA follows: TGTGCCAGCAGTGCCGACAGGGTTGGCTACACCTTC.

For the CDR3, the DNA is TGTGCCAGCAGCCCCCGGACACACGGCGAGCAGTACTTC. Translating gives CASSPRTHGEQYF. The chain employs TRBV6-5 and TRBJ2-7, with D possibly TRBD1 on 5 matching bases. The V end was cut by 6 bases, the J end by 6 bases, with 15 bases between. The germline V gene encodes CDR1 MNHEY and CDR2 SVGAGI. The CDR3 is 13 amino acids.

This rearrangement joins TRBV30 to TRBJ2-1; 9 bases fit TRBD1. Germline assignment: CDR1 GTSNPN and CDR2 SVGIG (reference sequence). There are 16 residues in the CDR3. Trimming cost V 5 bases and J 10 bases; bases outside gene matches: 18. The CDR3 bases are TGTGCCTGGGCAGGACACAGGGGGCGCCGGGAATGGGAGCAGTTCTTC. Translating gives CAWAGHRGRREWEQFF.

The chain carries TRBV7-9 and TRBJ1-1; no reliable D call. There are 15 residues in the CDR3. The V end was cut by 1 base, the J end by 0 bases, with 9 bases between. Germline CDR1 is SEHNR and CDR2 is FQNEAQ (reference sequence). The DNA for the CDR3 is TGTGCCAGCAGCTTAGTCTGGCTTATGAACACTGAAGCTTTCTTT. Its translation: CASSLVWLMNTEAFF.